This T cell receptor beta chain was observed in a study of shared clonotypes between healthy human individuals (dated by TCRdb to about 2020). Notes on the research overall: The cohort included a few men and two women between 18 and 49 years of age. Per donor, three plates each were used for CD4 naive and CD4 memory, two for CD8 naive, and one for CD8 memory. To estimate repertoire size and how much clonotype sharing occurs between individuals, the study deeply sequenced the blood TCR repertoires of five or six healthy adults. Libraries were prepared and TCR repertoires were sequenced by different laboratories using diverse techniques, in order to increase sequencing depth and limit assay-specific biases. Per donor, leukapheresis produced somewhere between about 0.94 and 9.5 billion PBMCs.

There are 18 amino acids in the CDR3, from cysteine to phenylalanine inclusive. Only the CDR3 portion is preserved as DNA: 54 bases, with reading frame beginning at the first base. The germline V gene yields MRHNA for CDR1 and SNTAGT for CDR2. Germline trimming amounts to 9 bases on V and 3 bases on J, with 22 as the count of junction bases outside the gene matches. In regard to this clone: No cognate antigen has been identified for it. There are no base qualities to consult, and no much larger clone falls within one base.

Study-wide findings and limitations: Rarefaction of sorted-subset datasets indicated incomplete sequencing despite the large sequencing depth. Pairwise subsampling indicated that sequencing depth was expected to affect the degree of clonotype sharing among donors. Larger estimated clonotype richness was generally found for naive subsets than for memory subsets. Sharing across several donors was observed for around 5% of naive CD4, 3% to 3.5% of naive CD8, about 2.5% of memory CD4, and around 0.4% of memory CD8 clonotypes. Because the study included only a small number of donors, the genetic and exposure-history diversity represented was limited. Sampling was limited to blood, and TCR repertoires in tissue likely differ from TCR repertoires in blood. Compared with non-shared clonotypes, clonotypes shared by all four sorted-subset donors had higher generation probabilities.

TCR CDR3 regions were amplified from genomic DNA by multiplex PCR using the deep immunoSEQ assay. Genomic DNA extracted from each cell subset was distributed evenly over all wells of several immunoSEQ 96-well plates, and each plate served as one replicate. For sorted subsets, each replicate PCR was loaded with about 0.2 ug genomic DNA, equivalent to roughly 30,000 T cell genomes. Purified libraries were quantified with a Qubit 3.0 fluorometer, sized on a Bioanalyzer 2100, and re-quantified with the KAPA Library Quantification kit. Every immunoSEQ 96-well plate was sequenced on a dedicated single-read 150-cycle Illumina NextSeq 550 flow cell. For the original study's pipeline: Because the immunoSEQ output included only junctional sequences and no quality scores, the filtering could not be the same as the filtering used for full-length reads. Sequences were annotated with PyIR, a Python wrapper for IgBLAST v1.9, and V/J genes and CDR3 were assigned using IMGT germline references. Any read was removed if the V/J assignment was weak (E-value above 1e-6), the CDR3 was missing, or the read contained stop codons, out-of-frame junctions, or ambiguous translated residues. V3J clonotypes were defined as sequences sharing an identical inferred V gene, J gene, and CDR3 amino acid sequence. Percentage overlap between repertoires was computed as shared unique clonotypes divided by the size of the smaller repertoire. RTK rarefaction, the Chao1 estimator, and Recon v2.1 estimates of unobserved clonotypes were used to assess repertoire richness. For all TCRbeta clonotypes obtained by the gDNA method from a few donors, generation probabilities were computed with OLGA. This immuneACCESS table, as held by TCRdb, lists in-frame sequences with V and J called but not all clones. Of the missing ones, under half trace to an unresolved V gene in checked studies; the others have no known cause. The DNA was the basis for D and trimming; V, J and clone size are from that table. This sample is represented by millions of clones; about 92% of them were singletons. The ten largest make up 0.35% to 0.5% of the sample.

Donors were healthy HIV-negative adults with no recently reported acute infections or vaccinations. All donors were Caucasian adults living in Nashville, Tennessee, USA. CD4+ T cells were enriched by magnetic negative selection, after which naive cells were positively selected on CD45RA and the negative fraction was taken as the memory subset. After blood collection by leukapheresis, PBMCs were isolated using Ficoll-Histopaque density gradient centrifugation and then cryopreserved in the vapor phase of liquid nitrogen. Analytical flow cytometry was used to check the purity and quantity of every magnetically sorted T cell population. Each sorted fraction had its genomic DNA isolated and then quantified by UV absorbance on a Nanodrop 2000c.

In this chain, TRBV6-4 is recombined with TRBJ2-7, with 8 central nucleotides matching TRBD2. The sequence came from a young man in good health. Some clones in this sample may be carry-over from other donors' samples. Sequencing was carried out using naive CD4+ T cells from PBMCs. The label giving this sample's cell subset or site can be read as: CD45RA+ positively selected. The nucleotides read TGTGCCAGGCTCGAGGGAGCGGGAGTTCGGGGGGGTGGCTACGAGCAGTACTTC. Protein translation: CARLEGAGVRGGGYEQYF.